These 5 T cell receptor beta chains were sequenced from one sample in a study of blood T cell repertoires in COVID-19. Only in-frame clones appear in the TCRdb table, and some are missing; sequencing was by immunoSEQ multiplex PCR. The repertoire includes more than 150,000 clones, about 80% of them detected once, and approximately 11% sits in the top ten. Material for sequencing was PBMCs or T cells enriched from blood (not recorded which). The receptor source for this set is a man in his fifties who had recovered from COVID-19.

CDR3 in DNA: TGTGCCAGTAGTATAGAGCGGGGGACCCAGCATTTT. Its protein product is CASSIERGTQHF. The J gene is TRBJ1-5, the V gene TRBV19, with D possibly matching TRBD1 (5 bases). The length of the CDR3 is 12 residues. CDR1 and CDR2 (germline): LNHDA, SQIVND (reference sequence). V shed 0 bases and J shed 11 bases, with 8 bases lying between them.

This clone has a handful of counts. The gene calls are TRBV6-2 or TRBV6-3 and TRBJ1-2; TRBD1 agrees at 8 bases. From germline, CDR1 is MNHEY and CDR2 SVGEGT. V was pared by 5 bases and J by 1 base, with 6 bases of the junction left unmatched. The CDR3 is made up of 15 amino acids. The CDR3 DNA sequence: TGTGCCAGCAGTACCCGGACAGGGAATAACTATGGCTACACCTTC. Translating gives CASSTRTGNNYGYTF.

The chain recombines TRBV29-1 with TRBJ1-4; D is possibly TRBD1 (5 bases). There are 15 residues in the CDR3. The germline V gene has CDR1 SQVTM and CDR2 ANQGSEA. V was trimmed by 5 bases and J by 8 bases, leaving 21 bases between them. In DNA, the CDR3 is TGCAGCGTTTCTACCCCACGCGGGGGTGGCGAAAAACTGTTTTTT. As protein: CSVSTPRGGGEKLFF.

The rearrangement links TRBV7-9 to TRBJ2-1, with TRBD2 matching 7 bases. Per the germline V gene, CDR1 is SEHNR and CDR2 is FQNEAQ (reference sequence). The CDR3 is 15 amino acids. The trim removed 2 bases at V and 3 bases at J, leaving 4 bases unmatched. The CDR3 coding sequence is TGTGCCAGCAGCTTACAAGCTAGCGGCTACAATGAGCAGTTCTTC. Residues: CASSLQASGYNEQFF.

The V and J genes are TRBV18 and TRBJ1-6; TRBD1 might be the D (6 bases). CDR3 length equals 14 residues. Germline CDR1 and CDR2: KGHSH and LQKENI. Trimming left V 2 bases short and J 8 bases short, with 10 bases between. The CDR3 sequence: CASSPGQSYSPLHF. The DNA of the CDR3 is TGTGCCAGCTCACCAGGACAGAGTTATTCACCCCTCCACTTT. Drawing the rest from reference TRBV18 and TRBJ1-6, the complete variable domain is NAGVMQNPRHLVRRRGQEARLRCSPMKGHSHVYWYRQLPEEGLKFMVYLQKENIIDESGMPKERFSAEFPKEGPSILRIQQVVRGDSAAYFCASSPGQSYSPLHFGNGTRLTVT.